At least ten counts were recorded for the clone carrying this TCR beta chain. The data belong to a study of early T cells in non-severe SARS-CoV-2 infection. Between the trimmed V and J ends, which lost 5 bases and 1 base, there was a span of 16 bases. Per germline, CDR1 SGHNT and CDR2 YYREEE (reference sequence). CDR3 size: 15 residues. TCRdb re-called the 5' RACE reads through MiXCR, storing one row per CDR3 protein. The sample gives about 33,000 distinct CDR3 sequences, about 4.3% of which show up once; approximately 7.5% is in the top ten. The gene calls are TRBV5-4 and TRBJ2-7; D could derive from TRBD1 or TRBD2 (5 bases each). Material for sequencing was whole blood. The origin of this receptor is an adult who was a healthcare worker with PCR-confirmed SARS-CoV-2 infection or an uninfected control (not recorded which). The CDR3 nucleotides are TGTGCCAGCAGTCCCGGGACGGGGATGTCCTACGAGCAGTACTTC. Its translation: CASSPGTGMSYEQYF.